The next 8 T cell receptor beta chains were all read from a single sample in a study of Ad26.COV2.S vaccination and SARS-CoV-2 variants. Produced via immunoSEQ multiplex PCR; TCRdb's table is partial and in-frame only. The sample lists about 220,000 clones, around 87% occurring once. Treatment specified: some 20 received Ad26.COV2.S at low or high dose, single or two shots; 5 received placebo; per-sample allocation not given. Samples analyzed were those drawn on day 63 after the first vaccine or placebo injection. The material was peripheral blood, obtained in a trial of Ad26.COV2.S vaccine versus placebo. These receptors all come from a person between 18 and 65 years old who received the Ad26.COV2.S COVID-19 vaccine or a placebo.

The V call is TRBV11-2, the J call TRBJ1-1; D is possibly TRBD1 (6 bases). This CDR3 spans 13 amino acids. Trimming cost V 5 bases and J 8 bases, with 15 bases left between them. The germline CDR1 and CDR2 sequences are SGHAT and FQNNGV. The CDR3 coding sequence is TGTGCCAGCAGCCTCCTCCGTGGGACAGAAGCTTTCTTT. It is translated as CASSLLRGTEAFF.

The rearrangement uses TRBV4-3 and TRBJ2-5, with a possible D match to TRBD2 (5 bases). The germline V gene encodes CDR1 LGHNA and CDR2 YSLEER. V dropped 4 bases and J dropped 2 bases, with 14 bases sitting between them. This CDR3 spans 15 amino acids. This CDR3 reads CASSPRAGIQETQYF. In nucleotides, the CDR3 is TGCGCCAGCAGCCCCCGTGCGGGCATACAAGAGACCCAGTACTTC.

V usage is TRBV30 and J usage is TRBJ1-5; 9 positions agree with TRBD1. J gave up 5 bases and V 3 bases, and 8 bases lay outside the gene matches. Per germline, CDR1 GTSNPN and CDR2 SVGIG (reference sequence). The length of the CDR3 is 15 residues. The CDR3 bases are TGTGCCTGGAGACCGACAGGGGGACGGGATCAGCCCCAGCATTTT. Translation: CAWRPTGGRDQPQHF.

The chain joins TRBV6-4 to TRBJ2-1; 10 positions match TRBD2. The CDR3 runs 14 residues. CDR1 MRHNA and CDR2 SNTAGT come from the germline V gene. V shed 5 bases, J shed 9 bases, and the junction held 7 bases outside the gene matches. The CDR3 nucleotides read TGTGCCAGCAGTCACAGCGGGAGGGCCGGTGAGCAGTTCTTC. It is translated as CASSHSGRAGEQFF.

This clone has a single count. The chain recombines TRBV7-9 with TRBJ2-7; 8 bases align to TRBD2. Unmatched junction bases numbered 5, after V lost 4 bases and J lost 3 bases. CDR1 is SEHNR and CDR2 is FQNEAQ in the germline V gene (reference sequence). This CDR3 is 14 amino acids long. Here the CDR3 reads CASSSLGTSYEQYF. CDR3 DNA sequence: TGTGCCAGCAGCTCTTTGGGGACTAGCTACGAGCAGTACTTC.

The V and J genes are TRBV28 and TRBJ2-7, with 12 nucleotides matching TRBD1. CDR1 and CDR2 (germline): MDHEN, SYDVKM. CDR3 length: 14 residues. The J segment lost 4 bases and the V segment lost 6 bases, leaving 4 bases of the junction unmatched. The DNA of the CDR3 is TGTGCCAGCAGGTCGGGACAGGGGGCATACGAGCAGTACTTC. It yields the protein CASRSGQGAYEQYF.

The rearrangement joins TRBV18 to TRBJ2-3; 9 bases are a match to TRBD2. The CDR3 has 16 residues. Germline V gene data show CDR1 as KGHSH and CDR2 as LQKENI. V gave up 0 bases and J gave up 3 bases; unmatched junction bases: 4. The CDR3 DNA follows: TGTGCCAGCTCACCACCCCTAGCGGGGAATACAGATACGCAGTATTTT. Its protein product is CASSPPLAGNTDTQYF.

The CDR3 DNA sequence: TGTGCCAGCTCCGCACAAGAAGCTCCGAATGAAAAACTGTTTTTT. This encodes CASSAQEAPNEKLFF. The chain carries TRBV18 and TRBJ1-4; D is undetermined. CDR1 is KGHSH, CDR2 LQKENI, per germline. The CDR3 consists of 15 residues. V was clipped by 6 bases and J by 5 bases, with 16 bases between them.